This passage covers 10 T cell receptor beta chains from one sample sequenced in a study of T cell repertoires in cytomegalovirus infection. TCRdb called the reads again in MiXCR, with one record for every CDR3 protein. This table has 170,000 or so distinct CDR3 sequences, about a sixth appearing once. Specimen: CD8+ T cells from PBMCs. The receptors originated from a human donor in good health (CMV status not recorded). Some clones in this sample may be carry-over from other donors' samples.

The chain couples TRBV6-2 or TRBV6-3 to TRBJ1-5, with a tentative D call TRBD1 (5 bases). CDR3 length: 15 residues. Germline loops: CDR1 MNHEY, CDR2 SVGEGT. Trimming took 5 bases from V and 6 from J, leaving 17 bases between them. CDR3: CASSALGRGGQPQHF. In DNA form, the CDR3 reads TGTGCCAGCAGTGCCCTGGGGAGGGGCGGTCAGCCCCAGCATTTT.

This chain connects TRBV20-1 to TRBJ1-1, with D uncertain. The CDR3 totals 15 residues. Germline V lookup: CDR1 DFQATT, CDR2 SNEGSKA (reference sequence). The V gene lost 0 bases and the J gene lost 6 bases, with 17 bases spanning the gap. The CDR3 sequence: CSARDWRVPNPEAFF. The CDR3 region has the DNA TGCAGTGCTAGAGATTGGCGGGTTCCAAACCCTGAAGCTTTCTTT.

The chain uses TRBV20-1 and TRBJ1-4; D possibly corresponds to TRBD1 (5 bases). V gave up 5 bases and J gave up 4 bases, with 17 bases separating them. The germline CDR1 and CDR2 sequences are DFQATT and SNEGSKA (reference sequence). The CDR3 covers 15 residues. The CDR3 here is CSAFDLGLLNEKLFF. The CDR3 nucleotides read TGCAGTGCTTTTGACTTGGGACTGCTTAATGAAAAACTGTTTTTT.

The rearrangement joins TRBV7-6 to TRBJ1-2; D might be TRBD1 (6 bases). V was shortened by 3 bases and J by 0 bases, with 11 bases between the two germline ends. The germline V gene encodes CDR1 SGHVS and CDR2 FNYEAQ. The length of the CDR3 is 15 residues. The CDR3 protein is CASSLGGQPNYGYTF. Here the CDR3 DNA reads TGTGCCAGCAGCTTGGGCGGACAGCCTAACTATGGCTACACCTTC.

This clonotype has at least ten counts. CDR3 DNA sequence: TGTGCCAGCAGCTTAAATTATGACCTCTACGAGCAGTACTTC. Its protein is CASSLNYDLYEQYF. V usage is TRBV7-2 and J usage is TRBJ2-7; no firm D call. The CDR3 loop spans 14 amino acids. Trimming removed 2 bases from V and 3 bases from J, with 11 bases in between. The V gene's germline CDR1 is SGHTA and CDR2 FQGNSA.

The chain employs TRBV11-3 and TRBJ2-1, with D uncertain. V was trimmed by 0 bases and J by 2 bases, leaving 8 bases between them. This CDR3 spans 15 amino acids. From germline, CDR1 is SGHNT and CDR2 YENEEA. DNA of the CDR3: TGTGCCAGCAGCTTAGATGGTGCCCCCTACAATGAGCAGTTCTTC. It yields the protein CASSLDGAPYNEQFF.

This clonotype turned up a few times. The chain couples TRBV10-1 to TRBJ2-7; 7 nucleotides line up with TRBD2. The V segment lost 3 bases and the J segment 5 bases; nucleotides outside the gene matches: 10. The germline CDR1 and CDR2 sequences are WNHNN and SYGVQD (reference sequence). The CDR3 runs to 15 residues. CDR3 coding DNA: TGCGCCAGCAGTGACGTAGCGGGCCCTCGGGACGAGCAGTACTTC. This encodes CASSDVAGPRDEQYF.

This clonotype was detected a few times. This chain uses TRBV7-6 with TRBJ2-3; 9 bases are shared with TRBD1. CDR1 and CDR2 (germline): SGHVS, FNYEAQ. Trimming at V came to 5 bases and at J to 0 bases, leaving 27 bases not matched to a gene. The CDR3 covers 23 residues. The CDR3 loop is CASSTPGTGSGAGVPSSTDTQYF. The CDR3 DNA follows: TGTGCCAGCAGCACCCCAGGGACAGGGTCCGGCGCGGGGGTACCCTCTAGCACAGATACGCAGTATTTT.

The chain carries TRBV28 and TRBJ1-1; no reliable D call. V was cut by 6 bases and J by 11 bases, with 13 bases left in between. CDR1 is MDHEN, CDR2 SYDVKM, per germline. The CDR3 extends over 11 amino acids. The CDR3 nucleotides are TGTGCCAGCAGCTTCGGCACATCGGCTTTCTTT. Amino acid sequence: CASSFGTSAFF.

CDR3 in DNA: TGTGCCAGCAGCTTTGGACCAAGACCCCGGCTTCCCACTGAAGCTTTCTTT. As protein: CASSFGPRPRLPTEAFF. This chain uses TRBV7-9 with TRBJ1-1; D call uncertain. CDR3 size: 17 residues. V lost 3 bases and J lost 4, with 21 bases in between. The germline gives CDR1 SEHNR, CDR2 FQNEAQ (reference sequence).